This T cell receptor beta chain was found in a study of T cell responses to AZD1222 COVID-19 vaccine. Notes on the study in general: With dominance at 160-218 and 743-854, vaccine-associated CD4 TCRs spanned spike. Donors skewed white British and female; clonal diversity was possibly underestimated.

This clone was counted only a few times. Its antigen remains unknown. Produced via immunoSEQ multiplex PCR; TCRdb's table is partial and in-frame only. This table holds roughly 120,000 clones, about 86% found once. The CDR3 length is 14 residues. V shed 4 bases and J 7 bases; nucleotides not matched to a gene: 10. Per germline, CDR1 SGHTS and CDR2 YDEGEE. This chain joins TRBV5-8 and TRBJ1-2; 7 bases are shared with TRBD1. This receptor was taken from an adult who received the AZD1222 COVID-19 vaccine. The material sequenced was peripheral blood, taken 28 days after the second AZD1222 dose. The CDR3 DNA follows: TGTGCCAGCAGCCCTGACAGGGTTTGGCGTGGCTACACCTTC. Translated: CASSPDRVWRGYTF.